The 13 T cell receptor beta chains below come from one sample, sequenced in a study of OX40 agonist ivuxolimab in advanced cancers. TCRdb keeps only in-frame clones here, not all; method: immunoSEQ multiplex PCR. The table has tens of thousands of clones, approximately 84% seen once. The input for sequencing was CD4+ or CD8+ T cells sorted from blood, taken in a trial of the OX40 agonist ivuxolimab. These receptors all stem from an adult with an advanced solid tumor such as melanoma, head and neck, liver or kidney cancer.

The CDR3 DNA sequence: TGTGCCAGCTCACGGTCGGGACAGAGCAATCAGCCCCAGCATTTT. Protein sequence: CASSRSGQSNQPQHF. The chain recombines TRBV18 with TRBJ1-5; 7 nucleotides match TRBD1. J was trimmed by 1 base and V by 4 bases; bases with no gene match: 4. Germline assignment: CDR1 KGHSH and CDR2 LQKENI. This CDR3 region has 15 residues.

The CDR3: CASSGRGSSTDTQYF. The CDR3 DNA follows: TGCGCCAGCAGCGGCAGGGGTTCTAGCACAGATACGCAGTATTTT. This rearrangement joins TRBV4-3 to TRBJ2-3, with D possibly matching TRBD1 (6 bases). V gave up 5 bases and J gave up 0 bases, with 12 bases separating them. CDR3 length: 15 residues. Per the germline V gene, CDR1 is LGHNA and CDR2 is YSLEER.

This clone was found a few times. The rearrangement uses TRBV11-2 and TRBJ2-7, with a tentative D call TRBD1 (5 bases). V lost 6 bases to trimming and J lost 3 bases, with 12 bases between them. Germline V gives CDR1 SGHAT, CDR2 FQNNGV. The CDR3 contains 13 residues. The CDR3 is CASSPRALYEQYF. CDR3 bases: TGTGCCAGCAGTCCCAGGGCCCTCTACGAGCAGTACTTC.

The gene calls are TRBV27 and TRBJ1-1; TRBD1 matches 7 bases. With 3 bases clipped from V and 0 bases from J, the junction kept 7 bases outside the gene matches. The CDR3 covers 16 residues. Germline CDR1 MNHEY, CDR2 SMNVEV (reference sequence). Written as DNA, the CDR3 is TGTGCCAGCAGTTTTAGACAGGGAGAGCTGAACACTGAAGCTTTCTTT. Translation: CASSFRQGELNTEAFF.

This clone was picked up one time. The V gene is TRBV27, the J gene TRBJ2-1; 8 nucleotides align to TRBD1. CDR3 length: 16 amino acids. V shed 0 bases and J 0 bases; nucleotides not matched to a gene: 1. Germline CDR1 reads MNHEY; CDR2 reads SMNVEV (reference sequence). Here the CDR3 DNA reads TGTGCCAGCAGTTTATCGACAGGGGCCTCCTACAATGAGCAGTTCTTC. It yields the protein CASSLSTGASYNEQFF.

The chain has TRBV7-2 and TRBJ1-1, with D hard to call. The CDR3 covers 14 residues. Trimming took off 5 bases at V and 9 bases at J, with 19 bases between the two ends. From germline, CDR1 is SGHTA and CDR2 FQGNSA. The CDR3 loop is CASSLMTPKDQAFF. The CDR3 DNA sequence: TGTGCCAGCAGCCTTATGACTCCTAAGGATCAAGCTTTCTTT.

This clone was seen just once. The V call is TRBV30, the J call TRBJ2-5; D might be TRBD1 (5 bases). Trimming took 0 bases from V and 2 from J, leaving 7 bases between them. Germline V gene lookup returns CDR1 GTSNPN and CDR2 SVGIG (reference sequence). The CDR3 is 13 amino acids. CDR3 sequence reads: CAWSVAGQETQYF. CDR3 coding DNA: TGTGCCTGGAGTGTAGCAGGGCAAGAGACCCAGTACTTC.

The chain combines TRBV9 with TRBJ1-2; 9 bases map to TRBD1. The junction had 4 bases not matched to a gene; V was cut back by 0 bases and J by 4 bases. The length of the CDR3 is 15 residues. Germline CDR1 is SGDLS and CDR2 is YYNGEE. For the CDR3, the DNA is TGTGCCAGCAGCGTAGGATCGGGACAGGGCTATGGCTACACCTTC. Translation: CASSVGSGQGYGYTF.

This chain connects TRBV7-2 to TRBJ2-7, with D possibly matching TRBD2 (6 bases). The CDR3 is 16 amino acids. Trimming took off 4 bases at V and 0 bases at J, with 16 bases between the two ends. Germline V gene sequence: CDR1 SGHTA, CDR2 FQGNSA. CDR3 region: CASSSPAAGPSYEQYF. The CDR3 region has the DNA TGTGCCAGCAGCTCGCCGGCGGCGGGGCCCTCCTACGAGCAGTACTTC.

In this sample, this clone turned up a few times. This chain links TRBV29-1 with TRBJ1-2; D not certain. The CDR3 length is 11 residues. Trimming pared 5 bases from V and 1 base from J, leaving 5 bases between. The germline gives CDR1 SQVTM, CDR2 ANQGSEA. CDR3 amino acids: CSVYINYGYTF. CDR3 nucleotides: TGCAGCGTTTATATTAACTATGGCTACACCTTC.

This clone is labeled as medium-sized. The CDR3 bases are TGTGCCAGCAGCTTATTCAAAGGCTCTGGCTACACCTTC. It translates to CASSLFKGSGYTF. This sequence joins TRBV11-3 and TRBJ1-2; D unclear. Trimming removed 2 bases at V and 7 bases at J, with 11 bases between. The CDR3 runs 13 residues. Germline assignment: CDR1 SGHNT and CDR2 YENEEA.

CDR3 region: CASSTQNSPLHF. CDR3 nucleotides: TGTGCCAGCTCAACTCAAAATTCACCCCTCCACTTT. This chain links TRBV18 with TRBJ1-6, with no clear D. The germline V gene has CDR1 KGHSH and CDR2 LQKENI. CDR3 length: 12 amino acids. With 5 bases removed from V and 7 bases from J, the gap between germline ends came to 6 bases.

The rearrangement uses TRBV10-2 and TRBJ2-7; 9 bases fit TRBD2. From germline, CDR1 is WSHSY and CDR2 SAAADI. The CDR3 loop spans 14 amino acids. V shed 6 bases, J shed 4 bases, and the junction held 7 bases outside the gene matches. The CDR3 region is CASSLGAGGYEQYF. The CDR3 DNA reads as TGCGCCAGCAGCCTGGGGGCGGGAGGGTACGAGCAGTACTTC.